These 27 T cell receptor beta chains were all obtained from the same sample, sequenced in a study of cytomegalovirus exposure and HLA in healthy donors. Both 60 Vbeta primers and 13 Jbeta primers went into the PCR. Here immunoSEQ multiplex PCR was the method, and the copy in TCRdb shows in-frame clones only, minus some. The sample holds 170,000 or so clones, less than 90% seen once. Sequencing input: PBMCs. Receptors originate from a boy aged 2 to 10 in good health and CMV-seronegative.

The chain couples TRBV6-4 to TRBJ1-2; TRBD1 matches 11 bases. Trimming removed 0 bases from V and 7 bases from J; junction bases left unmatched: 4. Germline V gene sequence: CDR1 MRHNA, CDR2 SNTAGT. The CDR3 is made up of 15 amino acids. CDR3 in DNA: TGTGCCAGCAGTGACTCGAGGACAGGGGGCTTTGGCTACACCTTC. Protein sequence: CASSDSRTGGFGYTF.

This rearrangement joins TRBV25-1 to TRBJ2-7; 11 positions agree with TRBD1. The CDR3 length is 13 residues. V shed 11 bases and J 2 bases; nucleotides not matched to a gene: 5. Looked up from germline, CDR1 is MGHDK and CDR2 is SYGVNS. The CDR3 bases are TGTGCCTCCCGGGACAGGGGGACCTACGAGCAGTACTTC. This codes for CASRDRGTYEQYF.

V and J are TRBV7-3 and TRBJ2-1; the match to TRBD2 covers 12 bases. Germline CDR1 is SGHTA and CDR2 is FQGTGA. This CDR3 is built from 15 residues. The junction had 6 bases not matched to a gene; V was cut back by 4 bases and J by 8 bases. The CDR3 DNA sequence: TGTGCCAGCAGCTCGACTAGCGGGAGAATTGATGAGCAGTTCTTC. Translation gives CASSSTSGRIDEQFF.

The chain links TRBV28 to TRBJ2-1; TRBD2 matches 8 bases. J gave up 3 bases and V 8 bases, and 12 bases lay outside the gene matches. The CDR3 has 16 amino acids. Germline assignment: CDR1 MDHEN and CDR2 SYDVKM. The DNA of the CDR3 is TGTGCCAGCCCTCCCCAGCGGGAGTTGTACTACAATGAGCAGTTCTTC. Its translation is CASPPQRELYYNEQFF.

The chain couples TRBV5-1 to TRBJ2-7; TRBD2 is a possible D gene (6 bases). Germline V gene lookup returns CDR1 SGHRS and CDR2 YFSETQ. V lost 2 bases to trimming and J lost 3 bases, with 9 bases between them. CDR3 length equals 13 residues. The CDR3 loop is CASSFAGIYEQYF. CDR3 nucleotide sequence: TGCGCCAGCAGCTTTGCGGGAATCTACGAGCAGTACTTC.

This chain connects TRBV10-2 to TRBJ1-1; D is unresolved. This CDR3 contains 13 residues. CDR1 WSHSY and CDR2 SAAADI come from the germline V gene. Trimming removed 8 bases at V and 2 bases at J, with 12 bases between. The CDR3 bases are TGCGCCAGCGAGGGCAGGCCTAACACTGAAGCTTTCTTT. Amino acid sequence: CASEGRPNTEAFF.

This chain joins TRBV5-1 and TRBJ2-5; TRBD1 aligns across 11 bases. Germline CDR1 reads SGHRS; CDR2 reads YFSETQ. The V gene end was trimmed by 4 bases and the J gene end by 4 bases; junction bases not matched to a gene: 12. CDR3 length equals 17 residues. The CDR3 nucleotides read TGCGCCAGCAGCGACCAGGACAGGGGGCTTCGGGGAGAGACCCAGTACTTC. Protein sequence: CASSDQDRGLRGETQYF.

The DNA for the CDR3 is TGCGCCAGCAGCTTGGAATGGACAGGGAAGAATGAAAAACTGTTTTTT. It yields the protein CASSLEWTGKNEKLFF. The chain couples TRBV5-1 to TRBJ1-4; the match to TRBD1 covers 8 bases. Looked up from germline, CDR1 is SGHRS and CDR2 is YFSETQ. J lost 5 bases, V lost 0 bases, and 6 bases had no gene match. The CDR3 is made up of 16 amino acids. The full variable domain, with the rest looked up from reference TRBV5-1 and TRBJ1-4, is KAGVTQTPRYLIKTRGQQVTLSCSPISGHRSVSWYQQTPGQGLQFLFEYFSETQRNKGNFPGRFSGRQFSNSRSEMNVSTLELGDSALYLCASSLEWTGKNEKLFFGSGTQLSVL.

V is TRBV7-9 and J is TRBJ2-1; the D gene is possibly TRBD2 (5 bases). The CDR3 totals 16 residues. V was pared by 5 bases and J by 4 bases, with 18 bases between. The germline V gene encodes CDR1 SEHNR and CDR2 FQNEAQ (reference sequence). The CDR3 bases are TGTGCCAGCAGCCCCCCTGAGGGATCTCCTTACAATGAGCAGTTCTTC. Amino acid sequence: CASSPPEGSPYNEQFF.

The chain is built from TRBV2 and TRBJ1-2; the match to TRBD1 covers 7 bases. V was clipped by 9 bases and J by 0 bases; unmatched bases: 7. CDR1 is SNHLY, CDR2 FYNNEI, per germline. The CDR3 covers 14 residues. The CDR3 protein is CARKGQTANYGYTF. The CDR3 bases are TGTGCCAGAAAGGGACAGACCGCTAACTATGGCTACACCTTC.

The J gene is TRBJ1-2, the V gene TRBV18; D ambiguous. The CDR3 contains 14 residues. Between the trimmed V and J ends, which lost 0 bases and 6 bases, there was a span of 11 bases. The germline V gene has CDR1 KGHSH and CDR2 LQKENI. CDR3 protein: CASSPPPSRDGYTF. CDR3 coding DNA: TGTGCCAGCTCACCACCCCCATCAAGAGATGGCTACACCTTC.

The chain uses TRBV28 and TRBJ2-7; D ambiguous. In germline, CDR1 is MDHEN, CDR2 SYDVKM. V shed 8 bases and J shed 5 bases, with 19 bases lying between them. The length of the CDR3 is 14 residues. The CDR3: CASGIQDMGHEQYF. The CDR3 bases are TGTGCCAGCGGAATTCAGGATATGGGCCACGAGCAGTACTTC. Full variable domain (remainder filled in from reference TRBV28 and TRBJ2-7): DVKVTQSSRYLVKRTGEKVFLECVQDMDHENMFWYRQDPGLGLRLIYFSYDVKMKEKGDIPEGYSVSREKKERFSLILESASTNQTSMYLCASGIQDMGHEQYFGPGTRLTVT.

The CDR3 DNA reads as TGTGCCAGCAGGGTTCGGACTATGAACACTGAAGCTTTCTTT. As protein: CASRVRTMNTEAFF. The chain is built from TRBV2 and TRBJ1-1; no clear D. CDR3 length: 14 amino acids. V was shortened by 6 bases and J by 0 bases, with 11 bases between the two germline ends. CDR1 and CDR2 (germline): SNHLY, FYNNEI.

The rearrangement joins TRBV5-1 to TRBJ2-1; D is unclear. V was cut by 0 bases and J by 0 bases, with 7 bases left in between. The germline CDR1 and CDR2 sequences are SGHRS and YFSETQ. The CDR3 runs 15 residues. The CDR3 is CASSLGGSSYNEQFF. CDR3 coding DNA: TGCGCCAGCAGCTTGGGAGGAAGCTCCTACAATGAGCAGTTCTTC.

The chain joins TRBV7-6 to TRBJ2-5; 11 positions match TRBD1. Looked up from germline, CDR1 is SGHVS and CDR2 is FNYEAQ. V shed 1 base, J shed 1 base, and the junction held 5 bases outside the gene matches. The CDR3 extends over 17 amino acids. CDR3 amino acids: CASSLVGTGGAQETQYF. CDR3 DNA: TGTGCCAGCAGCTTAGTCGGGACAGGGGGAGCCCAAGAGACCCAGTACTTC.

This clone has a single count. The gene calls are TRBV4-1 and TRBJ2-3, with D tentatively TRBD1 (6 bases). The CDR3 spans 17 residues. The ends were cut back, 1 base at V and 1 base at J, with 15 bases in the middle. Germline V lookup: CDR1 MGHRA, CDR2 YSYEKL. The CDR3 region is CASSQGSARGGTDTQYF. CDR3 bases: TGCGCCAGCAGCCAAGGGTCGGCCAGGGGCGGCACAGATACGCAGTATTTT.

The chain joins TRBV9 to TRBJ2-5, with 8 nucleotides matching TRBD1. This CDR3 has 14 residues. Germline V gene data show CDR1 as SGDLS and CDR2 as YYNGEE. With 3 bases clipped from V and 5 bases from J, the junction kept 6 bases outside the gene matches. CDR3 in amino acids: CASSEQTGVETQYF. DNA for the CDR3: TGTGCCAGCAGCGAACAGACAGGGGTTGAGACCCAGTACTTC.

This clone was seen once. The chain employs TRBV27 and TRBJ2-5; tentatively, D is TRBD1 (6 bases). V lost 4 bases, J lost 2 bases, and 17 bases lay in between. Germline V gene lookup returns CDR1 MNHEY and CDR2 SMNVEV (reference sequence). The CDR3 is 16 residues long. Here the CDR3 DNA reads TGTGCCAGCAGTTCCCCATCAACAGGGCGACAAGAGACCCAGTACTTC. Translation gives CASSSPSTGRQETQYF.

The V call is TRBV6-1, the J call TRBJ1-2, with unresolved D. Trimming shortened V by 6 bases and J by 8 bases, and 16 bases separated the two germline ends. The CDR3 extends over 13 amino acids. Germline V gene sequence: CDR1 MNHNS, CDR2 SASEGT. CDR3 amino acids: CASRVSGLRGYTF. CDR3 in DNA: TGTGCCAGCAGGGTGAGTGGGCTCCGCGGCTACACCTTC.

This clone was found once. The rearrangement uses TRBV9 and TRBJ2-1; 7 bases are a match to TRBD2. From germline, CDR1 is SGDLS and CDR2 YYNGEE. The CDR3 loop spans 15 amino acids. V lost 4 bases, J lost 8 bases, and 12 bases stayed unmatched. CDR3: CASSPSGGGDDEQFF. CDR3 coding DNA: TGTGCCAGCAGCCCTTCTGGCGGGGGAGACGATGAGCAGTTCTTC.

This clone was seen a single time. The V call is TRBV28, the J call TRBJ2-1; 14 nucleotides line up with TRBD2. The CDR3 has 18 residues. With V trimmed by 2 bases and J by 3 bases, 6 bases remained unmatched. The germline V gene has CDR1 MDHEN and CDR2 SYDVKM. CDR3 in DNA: TGTGCCAGCAGTTTAGCAGGGACTAGCGGGAGAGGCTACAATGAGCAGTTCTTC. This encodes CASSLAGTSGRGYNEQFF. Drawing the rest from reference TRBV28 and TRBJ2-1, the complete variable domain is DVKVTQSSRYLVKRTGEKVFLECVQDMDHENMFWYRQDPGLGLRLIYFSYDVKMKEKGDIPEGYSVSREKKERFSLILESASTNQTSMYLCASSLAGTSGRGYNEQFFGPGTRLTVL.

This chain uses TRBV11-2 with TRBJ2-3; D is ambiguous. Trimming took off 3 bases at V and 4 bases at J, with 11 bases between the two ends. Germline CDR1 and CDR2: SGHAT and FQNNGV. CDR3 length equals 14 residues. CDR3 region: CASSFSRLADTQYF. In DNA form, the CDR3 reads TGTGCCAGCAGCTTTTCTAGATTGGCAGATACGCAGTATTTT.

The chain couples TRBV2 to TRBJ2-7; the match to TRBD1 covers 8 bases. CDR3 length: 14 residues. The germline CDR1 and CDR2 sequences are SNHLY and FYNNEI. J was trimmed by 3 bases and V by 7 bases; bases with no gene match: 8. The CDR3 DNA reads TGTGCCAGCAACAAACCGGGACAGGTCTACGAGCAGTACTTC. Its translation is CASNKPGQVYEQYF. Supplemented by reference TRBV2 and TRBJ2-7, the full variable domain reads EPEVTQTPSHQVTQMGQEVILRCVPISNHLYFYWYRQILGQKVEFLVSFYNNEISEKSEIFDDQFSVERPDGSNFTLKIRSTKLEDSAMYFCASNKPGQVYEQYFGPGTRLTVT.

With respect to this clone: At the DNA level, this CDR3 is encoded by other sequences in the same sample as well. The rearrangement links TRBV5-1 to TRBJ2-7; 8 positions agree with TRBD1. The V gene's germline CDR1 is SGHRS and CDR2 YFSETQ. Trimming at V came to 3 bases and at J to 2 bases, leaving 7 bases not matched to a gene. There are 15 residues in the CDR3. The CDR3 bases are TGCGCCAGCAGCTCTGGACAGGGTGCAACCTACGAGCAGTACTTC. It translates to CASSSGQGATYEQYF.

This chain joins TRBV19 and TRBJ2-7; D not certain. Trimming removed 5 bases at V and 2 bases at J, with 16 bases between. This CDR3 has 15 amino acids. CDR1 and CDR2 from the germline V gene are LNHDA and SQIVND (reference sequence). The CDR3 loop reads CASSRIAGEPYEQYF. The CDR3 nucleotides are TGTGCCAGTAGTCGGATCGCAGGTGAGCCCTACGAGCAGTACTTC.

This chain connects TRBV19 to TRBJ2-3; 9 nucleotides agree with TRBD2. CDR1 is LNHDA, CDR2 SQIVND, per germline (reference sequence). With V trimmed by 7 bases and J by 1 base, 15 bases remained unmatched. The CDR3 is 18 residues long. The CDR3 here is CASTPRGGSGSRTDTQYF. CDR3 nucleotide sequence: TGTGCCAGTACCCCGAGAGGAGGTAGCGGGAGTCGCACAGATACGCAGTATTTT.

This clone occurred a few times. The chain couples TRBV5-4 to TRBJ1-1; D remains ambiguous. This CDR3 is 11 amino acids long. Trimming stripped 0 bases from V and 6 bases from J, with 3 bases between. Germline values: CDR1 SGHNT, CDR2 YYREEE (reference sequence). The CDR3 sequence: CASSLGPEAFF. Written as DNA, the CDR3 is TGTGCCAGCAGCTTGGGGCCTGAAGCTTTCTTT.